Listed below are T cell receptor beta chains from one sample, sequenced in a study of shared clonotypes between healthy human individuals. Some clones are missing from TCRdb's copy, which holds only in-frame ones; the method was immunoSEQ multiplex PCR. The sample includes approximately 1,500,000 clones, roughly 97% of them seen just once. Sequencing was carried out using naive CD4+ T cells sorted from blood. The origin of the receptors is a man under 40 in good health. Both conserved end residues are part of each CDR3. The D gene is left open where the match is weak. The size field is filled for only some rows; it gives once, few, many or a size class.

CASSLGLAGGPTGELFF | TGTGCCAGCAGCTTAGGACTTGCGGGAGGGCCCACCGGGGAGCTGTTTTTT | NA | TRBD2 | TRBJ2-2 | TRBV7-9
CASSYYRGQAYEQYF | TGTGCCAGCAGTTACTATCGGGGACAGGCCTACGAGCAGTACTTC | NA | TRBD1 | TRBJ2-7 | TRBV6-5
CASSPGGDPSNQPQHF | TGCGCCAGCAGCCCCGGGGGGGACCCGAGCAATCAGCCCCAGCATTTT | NA | NA | TRBJ1-5 | TRBV5-1
CASSQGPSYEQYF | TGTGCCAGCAGTCAGGGACCCTCCTACGAGCAGTACTTC | NA | NA | TRBJ2-7 | TRBV6-5
CASSPVGAEPNTEAFF | TGTGCCAGCAGCCCCGTGGGGGCAGAACCGAACACTGAAGCTTTCTTT | NA | NA | TRBJ1-1 | TRBV5-4
CASSEVWRGGYTF | TGTGCCAGCAGTGAGGTATGGAGGGGTGGCTACACCTTC | NA | NA | TRBJ1-2 | TRBV2
CASSPNLGSGQYF | TGTGCCAGCAGCCCAAACCTAGGATCGGGGCAGTACTTC | NA | NA | TRBJ2-7 | TRBV11-3
CASSPVQETQYF | TGTGCCAGCTCACCAGTACAAGAGACCCAGTACTTC | NA | NA | TRBJ2-5 | TRBV18
CASHKRGFSFDEQFF | TGTGCCAGCCACAAGCGGGGATTCTCGTTCGATGAGCAGTTCTTC | NA | TRBD2 | TRBJ2-1 | TRBV18
CASRTGLAAYNEQFF | TGTGCCAGCAGAACGGGACTAGCGGCCTACAATGAGCAGTTCTTC | NA | TRBD2 | TRBJ2-1 | TRBV6-5
CASSIQGVYTEAFF | TGTGCCAGCAGTATACAGGGGGTGTACACTGAAGCTTTCTTT | NA | TRBD1 | TRBJ1-1 | TRBV6-6
CASSIVYADTQYF | TGTGCCAGTAGTATCGTCTATGCAGATACGCAGTATTTT | once | NA | TRBJ2-3 | TRBV19
CASSGGGTTEAFF | TGTGCCAGCAGCGGGGGAGGGACCACTGAAGCTTTCTTT | once | NA | TRBJ1-1 | TRBV7-9
CASSIDTGTGWQYF | TGCGCCAGCAGCATTGATACCGGGACAGGGTGGCAGTACTTC | NA | TRBD1 | TRBJ2-7 | TRBV10-1
CASSQDVGTSVYF | TGTGCCAGCAGCCAAGATGTGGGGACTAGCGTGTACTTC | NA | TRBD2 | TRBJ2-7 | TRBV14
CASSPLAGVDGELFF | TGTGCCAGCTCACCGCTAGCGGGAGTGGACGGGGAGCTGTTTTTT | NA | TRBD2 | TRBJ2-2 | TRBV18
CASSLDNRGRYEQYF | TGTGCCAGCAGCTTAGACAACAGGGGAAGGTACGAGCAGTACTTC | NA | TRBD1 | TRBJ2-7 | TRBV7-2
CASSHLAGVSYNEQFF | TGTGCCAGCAGTCACCTAGCGGGAGTTTCCTACAATGAGCAGTTCTTC | NA | TRBD2 | TRBJ2-1 | TRBV28
CASSLSRRGYKQYF | TGTGCCAGCAGCTTAAGTCGCAGGGGGTACAAGCAGTACTTC | NA | TRBD1 | TRBJ2-7 | TRBV7-2
CASAGGVSETQYF | TGTGCCAGCGCAGGTGGGGTTTCCGAGACCCAGTACTTC | NA | NA | TRBJ2-5 | TRBV7-2
CASSLELAGGSRELFF | TGTGCCAGCAGCTTGGAACTAGCGGGAGGGTCGCGGGAGCTGTTTTTT | NA | TRBD2 | TRBJ2-2 | TRBV5-4
CASGPVNQPQHF | TGTGCCAGCGGGCCAGTCAATCAGCCCCAGCATTTT | NA | NA | TRBJ1-5 | TRBV28
CASRGRIYGYTF | TGTGCCAGCAGGGGACGGATCTATGGCTACACCTTC | NA | NA | TRBJ1-2 | TRBV6-5
CSVVENYGYTF | TGCAGCGTTGTCGAGAACTATGGCTACACCTTC | once | NA | TRBJ1-2 | TRBV29-1
CAIKPRGLNEKLFF | TGTGCCATTAAGCCGCGTGGCCTAAATGAAAAACTGTTTTTT | NA | NA | TRBJ1-4 | TRBV28
CASTRPGRRSNQPQHF | TGTGCCAGCACCCGACCCGGACGGAGGAGCAATCAGCCCCAGCATTTT | NA | NA | TRBJ1-5 | TRBV28
CASSEYQPGEQFF | TGTGCCAGCAGTGAATATCAGCCCGGGGAGCAGTTCTTC | once | NA | TRBJ2-1 | TRBV2
CASSRQGGYEQYF | TGTGCCAGCAGTCGACAGGGCGGCTACGAGCAGTACTTC | NA | TRBD1 | TRBJ2-7 | TRBV2
CASRPVGLPYEQYF | TGTGCCAGCCGCCCCGTCGGACTTCCCTACGAGCAGTACTTC | NA | NA | TRBJ2-7 | TRBV7-8
CASRRAQANQPQHF | TGTGCCAGCAGGCGAGCTCAAGCTAATCAGCCCCAGCATTTT | NA | NA | TRBJ1-5 | TRBV6-5
CASIKNSYNEQFF | TGTGCCAGCATCAAGAACTCCTACAATGAGCAGTTCTTC | NA | NA | TRBJ2-1 | TRBV2
CASSLEGQGRLTGYEQYF | TGCGCCAGCAGCTTGGAGGGACAAGGGCGGTTAACCGGCTACGAGCAGTACTTC | NA | NA | TRBJ2-7 | TRBV5-1
CASSFRRTGELFF | TGTGCCAGCAGCTTTAGGAGGACCGGGGAGCTGTTTTTT | NA | NA | TRBJ2-2 | TRBV7-2
CASSLRTSGSGNNEQFF | TGTGCCAGCTCACTACGAACTAGCGGGAGTGGCAACAATGAGCAGTTCTTC | NA | TRBD2 | TRBJ2-1 | TRBV18
CATRGQVEFYTF | TGTGCCACCAGGGGGCAGGTGGAGTTCTACACCTTC | NA | TRBD1 | TRBJ1-2 | TRBV28
CASSQDRIAVETQYF | TGTGCCAGCAGCCAAGATAGGATAGCTGTGGAGACCCAGTACTTC | NA | NA | TRBJ2-5 | TRBV14
CASSHIAGGPSSEQYF | TGCGCCAGCAGCCACATAGCGGGAGGGCCCTCGAGCGAGCAGTACTTC | NA | TRBD2 | TRBJ2-7 | TRBV4-3
CASSFQSSTDTQYF | TGCGCCAGCAGCTTCCAGTCAAGTACAGATACGCAGTATTTT | NA | NA | TRBJ2-3 | TRBV5-1
CASLGQGSGEQYF | TGTGCCAGCTTGGGACAGGGCAGCGGCGAGCAGTACTTC | once | TRBD1 | TRBJ2-7 | TRBV18
CASSPKGLRVSEAFF | TGTGCCAGTAGCCCGAAGGGTCTCAGGGTCTCTGAAGCTTTCTTT | NA | NA | TRBJ1-1 | TRBV19
CASSFDRERQPQHF | TGTGCCAGCAGCTTCGACAGGGAAAGACAGCCCCAGCATTTT | NA | TRBD1 | TRBJ1-5 | TRBV5-8